Detailed here is one T cell receptor beta chain. What it binds is unknown. The CDR3 is made up of 16 amino acids. Germline assignment: CDR1 SGDLS and CDR2 YYNGEE. Trimming took off 4 bases at V and 0 bases at J, with 14 bases between the two ends. The data were produced by immunoSEQ multiplex PCR, yet TCRdb's version contains in-frame clones alone and is incomplete. In the table there are roughly 2,900 clones, approximately 75% of which are singletons. Time point indicated: cycle 4 day 1 (C4D1), after 6 weeks of nivolumab. Following autologous stem cell transplantation, relapse occurred in every patient, and exposure to brentuximab vedotin varied. The CD8+ T cells came from thawed PBMCs through magnetic negative selection. The data are from a study of PD-1 blockade in classical Hodgkin lymphoma. Study results and limitations: Diversity in CD4+ TCRs, unlike that measured in CD8+ TCRs, had risen significantly by C4D1. Diminished baseline TCR diversity has been reported in newly diagnosed patients relative to healthy donors. Diversity similar to that of newly diagnosed patients was seen at baseline in complete responders.

The rearrangement joins TRBV9 to TRBJ1-5; possibly TRBD1 for D (6 bases). This receptor was taken from a human donor with classical Hodgkin lymphoma. Specimen: CD8+ T cells from blood, collected before the fourth cycle of nivolumab. The CDR3 coding sequence is TGTGCCAGCAGCCCGGAGGGGGGAGGTAGCAATCAGCCCCAGCATTTT. Amino acid sequence: CASSPEGGGSNQPQHF.